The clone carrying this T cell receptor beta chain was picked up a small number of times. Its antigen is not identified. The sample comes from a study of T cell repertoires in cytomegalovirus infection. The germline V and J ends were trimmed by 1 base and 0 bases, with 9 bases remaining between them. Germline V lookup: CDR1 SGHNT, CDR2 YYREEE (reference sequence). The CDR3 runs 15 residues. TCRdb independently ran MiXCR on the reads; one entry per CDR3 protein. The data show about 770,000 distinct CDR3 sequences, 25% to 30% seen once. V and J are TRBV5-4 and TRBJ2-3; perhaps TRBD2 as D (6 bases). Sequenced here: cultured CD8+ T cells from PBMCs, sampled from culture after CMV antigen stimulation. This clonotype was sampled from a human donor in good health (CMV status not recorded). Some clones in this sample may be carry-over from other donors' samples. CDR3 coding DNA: TGTGCCAGCAGCTTGCAGGAGGGGAGCACAGATACGCAGTATTTT. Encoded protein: CASSLQEGSTDTQYF.